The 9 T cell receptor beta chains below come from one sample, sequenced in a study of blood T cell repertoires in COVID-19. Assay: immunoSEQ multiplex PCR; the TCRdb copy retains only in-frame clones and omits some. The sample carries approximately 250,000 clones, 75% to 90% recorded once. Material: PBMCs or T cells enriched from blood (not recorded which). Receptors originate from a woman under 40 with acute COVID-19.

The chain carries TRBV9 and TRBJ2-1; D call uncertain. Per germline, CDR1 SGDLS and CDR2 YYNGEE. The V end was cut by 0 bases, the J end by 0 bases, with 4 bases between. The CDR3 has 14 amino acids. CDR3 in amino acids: CASSVESSYNEQFF. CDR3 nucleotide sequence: TGTGCCAGCAGCGTAGAGAGCTCCTACAATGAGCAGTTCTTC.

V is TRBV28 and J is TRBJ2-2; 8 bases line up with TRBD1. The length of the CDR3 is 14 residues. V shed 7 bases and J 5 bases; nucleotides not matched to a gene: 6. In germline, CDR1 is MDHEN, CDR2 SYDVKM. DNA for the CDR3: TGTGCCAGCATCCGACAGGGGTGGACCGGGGAGCTGTTTTTT. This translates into CASIRQGWTGELFF.

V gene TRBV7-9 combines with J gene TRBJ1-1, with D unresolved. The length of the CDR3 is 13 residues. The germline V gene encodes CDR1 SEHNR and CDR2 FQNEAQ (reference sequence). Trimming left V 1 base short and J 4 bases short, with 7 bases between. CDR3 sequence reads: CASSLDEGTEAFF. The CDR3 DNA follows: TGTGCCAGCAGCTTAGATGAGGGCACTGAAGCTTTCTTT.

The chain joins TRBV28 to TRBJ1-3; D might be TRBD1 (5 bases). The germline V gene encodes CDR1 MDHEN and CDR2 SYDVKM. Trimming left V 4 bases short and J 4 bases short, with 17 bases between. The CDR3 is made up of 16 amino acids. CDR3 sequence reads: CASSSLDDSKGNTIYF. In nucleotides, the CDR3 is TGTGCCAGCAGTTCGCTTGACGACAGTAAAGGAAACACCATATATTTT.

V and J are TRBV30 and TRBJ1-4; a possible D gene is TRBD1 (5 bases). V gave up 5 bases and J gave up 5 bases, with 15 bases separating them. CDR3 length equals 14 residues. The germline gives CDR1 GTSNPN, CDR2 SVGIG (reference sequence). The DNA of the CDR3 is TGTGCCTGGGCCACCGGGGGGGTAAATGAAAAACTGTTTTTT. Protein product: CAWATGGVNEKLFF.

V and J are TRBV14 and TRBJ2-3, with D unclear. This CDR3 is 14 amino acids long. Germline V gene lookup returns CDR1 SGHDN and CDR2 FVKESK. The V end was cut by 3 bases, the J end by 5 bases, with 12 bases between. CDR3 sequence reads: CASSQFLHLDTQYF. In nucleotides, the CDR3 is TGTGCCAGCAGCCAGTTTTTACATTTAGATACGCAGTATTTT.

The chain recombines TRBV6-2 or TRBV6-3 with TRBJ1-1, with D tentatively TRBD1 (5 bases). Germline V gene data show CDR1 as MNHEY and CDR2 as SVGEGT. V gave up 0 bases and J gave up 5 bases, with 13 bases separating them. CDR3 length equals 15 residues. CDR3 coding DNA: TGTGCCAGCAGTTACTCGAACTTTCGGGGGACTGAAGCTTTCTTT. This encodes CASSYSNFRGTEAFF.

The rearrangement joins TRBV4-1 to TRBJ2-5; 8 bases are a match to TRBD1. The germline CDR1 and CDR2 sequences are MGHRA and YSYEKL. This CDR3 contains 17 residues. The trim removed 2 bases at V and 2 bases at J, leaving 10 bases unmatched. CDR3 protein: CASSQLGGTGRQETQYF. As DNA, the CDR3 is TGCGCCAGCAGCCAACTAGGCGGGACAGGCCGACAAGAGACCCAGTACTTC.

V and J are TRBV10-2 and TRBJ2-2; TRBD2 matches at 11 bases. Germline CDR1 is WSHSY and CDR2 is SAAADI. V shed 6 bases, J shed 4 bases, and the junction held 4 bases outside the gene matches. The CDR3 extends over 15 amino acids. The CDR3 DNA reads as TGCGCCAGCAGCTTAGCGGGAGGGCTCACCGGGGAGCTGTTTTTT. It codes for CASSLAGGLTGELFF.